This entry lists 7 T cell receptor beta chains sequenced from one sample in a study of response to subunit inactivated influenza vaccine (dated by TCRdb to 2017 to 2018). Libraries were constructed by RT-PCR. TCRdb shows the sequencer as Illumina HiSeq 2500. The public sequencing data were trimmed at Q25 with fastp and processed into clonotypes with MiXCR by TCRdb, which kept only in-frame beta chains. Entries are consolidated by CDR3 protein sequence, retaining the most common genes and DNA. Recorded for this sample are some 180,000 distinct CDR3 sequences; roughly 8.7% of them occurred a single time. The ten largest clones add up to approximately 10% of the sample. This specimen consisted of non-naive T cells sorted from PBMCs, obtained on the day of vaccination. The cell subset or site label here, explained by the study, means: memory T cell fraction. These receptors came from a man between 45 and 60 years old who received an inactivated influenza vaccine. Donor details come from another sample of the same person, matched by shared clones.

This clonotype turned up a few times. The chain recombines TRBV20-1 with TRBJ2-5; TRBD1 is a possible D gene (6 bases). This CDR3 has 14 residues. The germline V gene encodes CDR1 DFQATT and CDR2 SNEGSKA (reference sequence). V lost 2 bases, J lost 4 bases, and 14 bases lay in between. As DNA, the CDR3 is TGCAGTGCTAGACCACAGGGCCGGGGAGAGACCCAGTACTTC. Its protein product is CSARPQGRGETQYF.

This clonotype was detected a few times. The chain has TRBV6-1 and TRBJ2-7, with D perhaps given as TRBD1 or TRBD2 (6 bases each). There are 14 residues in the CDR3. The V and J ends lost 7 bases and 2 bases respectively, with 15 bases between them. The germline V gene has CDR1 MNHNS and CDR2 SASEGT. CDR3 loop: CASTQGRGAYEQYF. In DNA, the CDR3 is TGTGCCAGCACTCAGGGGCGGGGCGCCTACGAGCAGTACTTC.

This clonotype was detected ten times or more. V gene TRBV5-6 combines with J gene TRBJ1-1; D is uncertain. Trimming removed 0 bases at V and 13 bases at J, with 16 bases between. The germline V gene encodes CDR1 SGHDT and CDR2 YYEEEE. The CDR3 is made up of 13 amino acids. The CDR3 is CASSLAAGEPIFF. For the CDR3, the DNA is TGTGCCAGCAGCTTGGCCGCCGGGGAGCCAATTTTCTTT.

There are many counts of this clonotype. The rearrangement links TRBV6-2 or TRBV6-3 to TRBJ2-7; 11 bases line up with TRBD2. Germline V CDR1 and CDR2: MNHEY, SVGEGT. V was clipped by 6 bases and J by 2 bases; unmatched bases: 12. The CDR3 runs 17 residues. Written as DNA, the CDR3 is TGTGCCAGCAGCAGGGCGACTAGCGGGATTGTCACCTACGAGCAGTACTTC. This sequence encodes CASSRATSGIVTYEQYF.

This clonotype was found a few times. The chain is built from TRBV6-1 and TRBJ1-5, with D hard to call. This CDR3 is built from 13 residues. Germline V gives CDR1 MNHNS, CDR2 SASEGT. Trimming took off 2 bases at V and 11 bases at J, with 13 bases between the two ends. The CDR3 region is CASSERGWWAQHF. The CDR3 DNA reads TGTGCCAGCAGTGAACGTGGGTGGTGGGCCCAGCATTTT.

This clonotype was seen repeatedly, ten times or more. The chain carries TRBV15 and TRBJ2-1; the D call may be TRBD1 or TRBD2 (5 bases each). This CDR3 has 14 residues. Germline V gives CDR1 LNHNV, CDR2 YYDKDF (reference sequence). Trimming removed 4 bases from V and 7 bases from J, with 14 bases in between. The CDR3 reads CATSIQYEGNEQFF. CDR3 coding DNA: TGTGCCACCAGCATCCAATACGAGGGGAATGAGCAGTTCTTC. Using reference TRBV15 and TRBJ2-1 for the parts outside the CDR3, the full variable domain is DAMVIQNPRYQVTQFGKPVTLSCSQTLNHNVMYWYQQKSSQAPKLLFHYYDKDFNNEADTPDNFQSRRPNTSFCFLDIRSPGLGDTAMYLCATSIQYEGNEQFFGPGTRLTVL.

This clonotype has just a few counts. A much larger clone lies a single base off, so this may be a read error. The V gene is TRBV20-1, the J gene TRBJ2-7, with D hard to call. Germline V gives CDR1 DFQATT, CDR2 SNEGSKA (reference sequence). The CDR3 is made up of 10 amino acids. V shed 3 bases and J shed 3 bases, with 3 bases lying between them. CDR3 in DNA: TGCAGTGCTAGTCGCTACGAGCAGTACTTC. Translating it yields CSASRYEQYF.